The 21 T cell receptor beta chains in this list originate from one sample, sequenced in a study of blood T cell repertoires in COVID-19. Sequencing was performed with immunoSEQ multiplex PCR; in TCRdb, only in-frame clones are kept and a portion is missing. The table shows about 240,000 clones, with more than 85% occurring only once. The sequencing sample was made of PBMCs or T cells enriched from blood (not recorded which). Receptors originate from a woman aged 25-40 years who had recovered from COVID-19.

The chain employs TRBV28 and TRBJ1-2, with TRBD1 matching over 9 bases. Germline V gene data show CDR1 as MDHEN and CDR2 as SYDVKM. Trimming took 8 bases from V and 7 from J; bases not matched to a gene: 11. CDR3 length: 14 amino acids. The CDR3 loop is CASRKQGAQGGYTF. CDR3 DNA: TGTGCCAGCCGGAAACAGGGGGCGCAGGGTGGCTACACCTTC.

V gene TRBV28 combines with J gene TRBJ1-1; TRBD1 is a possible D gene (6 bases). V lost 4 bases, J lost 0 bases, and 15 bases lay in between. The CDR3 runs 16 residues. CDR1 and CDR2 from the germline V gene are MDHEN and SYDVKM. In DNA form, the CDR3 reads TGTGCCAGCAGTTCTCAGGACAGATATCTGAACACTGAAGCTTTCTTT. Encoded protein: CASSSQDRYLNTEAFF.

CDR3 sequence (DNA): TGTGCCAGCTCACCCTCAGGGAACTATCTTGGCTACACCTTC. Encoded protein: CASSPSGNYLGYTF. This chain joins TRBV18 and TRBJ1-2; tentatively, D is TRBD1 (5 bases). The CDR3 runs 14 residues. In germline, CDR1 is KGHSH, CDR2 LQKENI. Deletions cut 3 bases from V and 7 bases from J, with 15 bases between.

The chain combines TRBV28 with TRBJ1-2; D remains ambiguous. V lost 6 bases and J lost 9, with 11 bases in between. This CDR3 region has 11 residues. CDR1 and CDR2 (germline): MDHEN, SYDVKM. The CDR3 nucleotides read TGTGCCAGCAGCCCAGACTTGAGCTACACCTTC. Amino acids: CASSPDLSYTF.

The CDR3, as DNA: TGTGCCAGCAGCCCGGGACTAGCCTCAGATACGCAGTATTTT. It translates to CASSPGLASDTQYF. This chain uses TRBV11-2 with TRBJ2-3; TRBD2 agrees at 9 bases. Germline V lookup: CDR1 SGHAT, CDR2 FQNNGV. V gave up 5 bases and J gave up 4 bases; unmatched junction bases: 4. The CDR3 extends over 14 amino acids.

This chain joins TRBV7-3 and TRBJ2-1; the match to TRBD2 covers 9 bases. Trimming removed 3 bases from V and 5 bases from J; junction bases left unmatched: 11. The CDR3 totals 17 residues. Per the germline V gene, CDR1 is SGHTA and CDR2 is FQGTGA. CDR3 sequence reads: CASSFAPTAGGDNEQFF. The CDR3, as DNA: TGTGCCAGCAGCTTCGCCCCGACGGCGGGAGGGGACAATGAGCAGTTCTTC.

The chain joins TRBV2 to TRBJ1-3, with D hard to call. The germline V gene has CDR1 SNHLY and CDR2 FYNNEI. The V end lost 4 bases, the J end lost 0 bases, and 13 bases lay between the germline ends. This CDR3 comprises 16 residues. The CDR3 region has the DNA TGTGCCAGCAGTGCAGATGCCGCCCGCTCTGGAAACACCATATATTTT. Translated, it gives CASSADAARSGNTIYF.

The V call is TRBV19, the J call TRBJ1-2, with D maybe TRBD1 (6 bases). CDR1 and CDR2 from the germline V gene are LNHDA and SQIVND (reference sequence). The V end was cut by 7 bases, the J end by 6 bases, with 18 bases between. The CDR3 runs 14 residues. CDR3 amino acids: CASNPRWTEHGYTF. For the CDR3, the DNA is TGTGCCAGTAATCCCCGGTGGACAGAGCATGGCTACACCTTC.

The chain links TRBV30 to TRBJ2-3, with 9 bases matching TRBD2. The CDR3 totals 15 residues. The germline CDR1 and CDR2 sequences are GTSNPN and SVGIG (reference sequence). Unmatched junction bases numbered 6, after V lost 3 bases and J lost 2 bases. CDR3 sequence (DNA): TGTGCCTGGAGCGGACTAGCGAGGATCACAGATACGCAGTATTTT. Translated, it gives CAWSGLARITDTQYF.

The chain has TRBV5-1 and TRBJ1-4; TRBD1 aligns across 8 bases. J lost 3 bases, V lost 5 bases, and 6 bases had no gene match. The CDR3 runs 15 residues. Germline loops: CDR1 SGHRS, CDR2 YFSETQ. CDR3 DNA: TGCGCCAGCAGTCTAACAGGGGGACCTAATGAAAAACTGTTTTTT. Translating gives CASSLTGGPNEKLFF.

The V and J genes are TRBV21-1 and TRBJ1-2. TRBV21-1 is shown as a pseudogene. CDR3 size: 24 residues. CDR3 in amino acids: CASSKDAGRPNAIQGWGGNYGYTF. The CDR3 DNA is TGTGCCAGCAGCAAAGACGCCGGACGTCCCAATGCAATCCAGGGATGGGGAGGGAACTATGGCTACACCTTC.

This chain links TRBV19 with TRBJ2-1; no clear D gene. Germline V lookup: CDR1 LNHDA, CDR2 SQIVND (reference sequence). The CDR3 is 12 amino acids. Trimming removed 5 bases at V and 6 bases at J, with 8 bases between. The DNA for the CDR3 is TGTGCCAGTAGTCCCCCAGGCAATGAGCAGTTCTTC. It codes for CASSPPGNEQFF.

The gene calls are TRBV25-1 and TRBJ2-3; 10 bases are a match to TRBD1. V shed 8 bases, J shed 3 bases, and the junction held 2 bases outside the gene matches. The CDR3 runs to 13 residues. Per the germline V gene, CDR1 is MGHDK and CDR2 is SYGVNS. CDR3 in DNA: TGTGCCAGCGGGGGACAGGGGACAGATACGCAGTATTTT. It is translated as CASGGQGTDTQYF.

The chain carries TRBV28 and TRBJ2-7; 7 positions agree with TRBD1. The germline V gene encodes CDR1 MDHEN and CDR2 SYDVKM. The V segment lost 7 bases and the J segment 1 base; nucleotides outside the gene matches: 10. CDR3 length: 15 amino acids. CDR3 bases: TGTGCCAGCACTACGGGGACAGCTTTTTCCTACGAGCAGTACTTC. It specifies CASTTGTAFSYEQYF.

This sequence joins TRBV5-5 and TRBJ2-7; D unresolved. Germline V gene sequence: CDR1 SGHKS, CDR2 YYEKEE (reference sequence). The V gene lost 2 bases and the J gene lost 0 bases, with 9 bases spanning the gap. There are 14 residues in the CDR3. CDR3 residues: CASSFQAGSYEQYF. The CDR3 DNA follows: TGTGCCAGCAGCTTTCAGGCAGGCTCCTACGAGCAGTACTTC.

V is TRBV19 and J is TRBJ2-7; TRBD1 agrees at 8 bases. The CDR3 is 15 amino acids. Germline values: CDR1 LNHDA, CDR2 SQIVND (reference sequence). V was pared by 6 bases and J by 0 bases, with 7 bases of the junction left unmatched. CDR3 amino acids: CASSPGQVSSYEQYF. CDR3 nucleotide sequence: TGTGCCAGTAGCCCGGGACAGGTTAGCTCCTACGAGCAGTACTTC.

This chain joins TRBV19 and TRBJ1-2; D gene ambiguous. The CDR3 totals 12 residues. Germline CDR1 and CDR2: LNHDA and SQIVND (reference sequence). V was shortened by 3 bases and J by 5 bases, with 7 bases between the two germline ends. The CDR3 here is CASSIANYGYTF. The CDR3 DNA reads TGTGCCAGTAGTATCGCGAATTATGGCTACACCTTC.

Only one count was recorded for this clone. V usage is TRBV19 and J usage is TRBJ1-1; 9 bases fit TRBD1. After removal of 7 bases from V and 8 bases from J, the junction contained 11 bases not matched to a gene. The CDR3 has 14 amino acids. Germline V lookup: CDR1 LNHDA, CDR2 SQIVND (reference sequence). Here the CDR3 DNA reads TGTGCCAGTAACTTCGTCCCCGGGACAGGGGAAGCTTTCTTT. Its translation: CASNFVPGTGEAFF. Supplemented by reference TRBV19 and TRBJ1-1, the full variable domain reads DGGITQSPKYLFRKEGQNVTLSCEQNLNHDAMYWYRQDPGQGLRLIYYSQIVNDFQKGDIAEGYSVSREKKESFPLTVTSAQKNPTAFYLCASNFVPGTGEAFFGQGTRLTVV.

The rearrangement joins TRBV2 to TRBJ1-1; perhaps TRBD1 as D (6 bases). Trimming stripped 9 bases from V and 1 base from J, with 15 bases between. This CDR3 comprises 14 residues. CDR1 and CDR2 (germline): SNHLY, FYNNEI. The CDR3: CASRKGGTNTEAFF. The CDR3 nucleotides are TGTGCCAGTAGAAAGGGGGGGACGAACACTGAAGCTTTCTTT.

This rearrangement joins TRBV6-5 to TRBJ1-2, with 8 bases identical to TRBD1. The CDR3 consists of 13 residues. V lost 6 bases, J lost 5 bases, and 5 bases stayed unmatched. Germline values: CDR1 MNHEY, CDR2 SVGAGI. Here the CDR3 reads CASSTRQGYGYTF. In DNA, the CDR3 is TGTGCCAGCAGCACAAGACAGGGGTATGGCTACACCTTC.

The chain has TRBV30 and TRBJ1-1, with D possibly being TRBD1 (6 bases). V dropped 1 base and J dropped 3 bases, with 15 bases sitting between them. Germline V lookup: CDR1 GTSNPN, CDR2 SVGIG (reference sequence). CDR3 length: 15 residues. CDR3 in DNA: TGTGCCTGGAGTGACTTGACAGGACCCTACACTGAAGCTTTCTTT. This sequence encodes CAWSDLTGPYTEAFF.